This note documents a single T cell receptor (beta chain) sequence. As yet, its antigen is unknown. Expressed TCRB transcripts were sequenced, since all the RNA that had been isolated was reverse transcribed. Sequencing used immunoSEQ multiplex PCR; TCRdb keeps in-frame clones, though not all of them. The sample has 810,000 or so clones, roughly 15% seen once. These data originate in a study of beta chain features in type 1 diabetes. The CDR3 is 13 amino acids. Trimming removed 4 bases from V and 8 bases from J; junction bases left unmatched: 7. In germline, CDR1 is SGHDT, CDR2 YYEEEE. Study conclusions and caveats: The similarity of naive, central memory and Treg TCRB repertoires appeared greater among patients than among healthy donors. Any role of HLA type in TCRB rearrangement remained unresolved here.

Sequencing input: naive CD4+ T cells from blood. V usage is TRBV5-6 and J usage is TRBJ2-3; 7 bases agree with TRBD2. This TCR came from a woman aged 18-29 years in good health. The CDR3 sequence is CASSLRLAGTQYF. In DNA, the CDR3 is TGTGCCAGCAGCCTACGACTAGCTGGTACGCAGTATTTT.